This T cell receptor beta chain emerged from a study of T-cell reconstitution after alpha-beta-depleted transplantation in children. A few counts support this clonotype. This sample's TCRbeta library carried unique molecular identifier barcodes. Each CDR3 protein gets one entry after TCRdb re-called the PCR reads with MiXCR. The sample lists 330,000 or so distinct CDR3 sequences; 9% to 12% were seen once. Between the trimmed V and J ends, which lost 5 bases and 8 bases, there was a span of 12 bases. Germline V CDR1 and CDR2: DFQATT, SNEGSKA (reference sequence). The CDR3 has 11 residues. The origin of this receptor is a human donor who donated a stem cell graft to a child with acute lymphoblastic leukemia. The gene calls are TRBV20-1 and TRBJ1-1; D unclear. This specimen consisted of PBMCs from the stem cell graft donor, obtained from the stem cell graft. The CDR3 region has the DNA TGCAGTGCTCCCCGGCGGCGGGAAGCTTTCTTT. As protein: CSAPRRREAFF.